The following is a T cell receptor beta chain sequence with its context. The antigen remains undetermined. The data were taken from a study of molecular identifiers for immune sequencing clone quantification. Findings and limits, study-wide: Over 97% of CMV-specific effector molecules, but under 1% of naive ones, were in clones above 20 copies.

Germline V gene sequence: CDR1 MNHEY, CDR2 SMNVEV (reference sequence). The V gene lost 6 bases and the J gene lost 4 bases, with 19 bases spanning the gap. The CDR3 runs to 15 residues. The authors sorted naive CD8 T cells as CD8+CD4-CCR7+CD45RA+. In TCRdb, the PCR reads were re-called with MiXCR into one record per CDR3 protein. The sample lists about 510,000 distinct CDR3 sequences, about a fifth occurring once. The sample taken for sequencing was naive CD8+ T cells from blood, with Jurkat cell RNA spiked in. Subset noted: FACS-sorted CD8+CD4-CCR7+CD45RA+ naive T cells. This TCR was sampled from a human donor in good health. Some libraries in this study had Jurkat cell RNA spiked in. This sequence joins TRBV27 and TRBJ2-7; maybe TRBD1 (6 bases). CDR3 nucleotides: TGTGCCAGCAGGAAGCAGGGGCCCGGTAAGTACGAGCAGTACTTC. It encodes CASRKQGPGKYEQYF.